Shown below are 26 T cell receptor beta chains from a single sample sequenced in a study of T cell responses to AZD1222 COVID-19 vaccine. Profiling relied on immunoSEQ multiplex PCR, and the TCRdb table lists in-frame clones only, not all of them. The data contain 100,000 or so clones, approximately 86% of them singletons. Sequenced material: peripheral blood, taken on day 0 of AZD1222 vaccination. All receptors come from an adult in good health.

This rearrangement joins TRBV29-1 to TRBJ1-1, with D possibly matching TRBD1 (5 bases). In germline, CDR1 is SQVTM, CDR2 ANQGSEA. Trimming removed 4 bases at V and 4 bases at J, with 7 bases between. This CDR3 comprises 11 residues. CDR3 nucleotides: TGCAGCGTTGGAGGGGTCACTGAAGCTTTCTTT. As protein: CSVGGVTEAFF.

This chain uses TRBV7-9 with TRBJ2-7; D is undetermined. The CDR3 extends over 13 amino acids. CDR1 and CDR2 (germline): SEHNR, FQNEAQ (reference sequence). V was clipped by 4 bases and J by 3 bases, with 10 bases between them. In DNA form, the CDR3 reads TGTGCCAGCAGCTCCCTTCCCGACTACGAGCAGTACTTC. Translation: CASSSLPDYEQYF. Complete variable domain (other parts from reference TRBV7-9 and TRBJ2-7): DTGVSQNPRHKITKRGQNVTFRCDPISEHNRLYWYRQTLGQGPEFLTYFQNEAQLEKSRLLSDRFSAERPKGSFSTLEIQRTEQGDSAMYLCASSSLPDYEQYFGPGTRLTVT.

The chain has TRBV12-2 and TRBJ1-5; TRBD1, the table's D call, was not compared with the DNA. TRBV12-2 is a pseudogene segment. This CDR3 is built from 15 residues. The CDR3 nucleotides read TGTGCAAGTCGCCCACGACAGGGAGACGATCAGCCCCAGCATTTT. It yields the protein CASRPRQGDDQPQHF.

This chain joins TRBV30 and TRBJ1-2; 7 bases map to TRBD1. V dropped 5 bases and J dropped 3; count of bases not matched to a gene: 3. This CDR3 has 12 residues. CDR1 and CDR2 from the germline V gene are GTSNPN and SVGIG (reference sequence). CDR3 DNA: TGTGCCTGGCGGGACAGTTACTATGGCTACACCTTC. It translates to CAWRDSYYGYTF.

The chain combines TRBV5-4 with TRBJ2-3; weak D call: TRBD1 (6 bases). Looked up from germline, CDR1 is SGHNT and CDR2 is YYREEE (reference sequence). The CDR3 has 14 amino acids. V lost 2 bases and J lost 0, with 7 bases in between. DNA for the CDR3: TGTGCCAGCAGCTTCCAGGGGAGCACAGATACGCAGTATTTT. Its translation: CASSFQGSTDTQYF.

Worth noting for this clone: The junction departs from germline at one end; a sequencing error may be responsible. The CDR3 here is CASSQKTHQETQYF. The CDR3 DNA is TGCGCCAGCAGCCAAAAGACACACCAGGAGACCCAGTACTTC. J is TRBJ2-5 and V is TRBV5-1; no clear D. The CDR3 covers 14 residues. In germline, CDR1 is SGHRS, CDR2 YFSETQ.

V usage is TRBV11-2 and J usage is TRBJ2-7, with D perhaps TRBD1 (6 bases). The CDR3 extends over 18 amino acids. Germline V gene lookup returns CDR1 SGHAT and CDR2 FQNNGV. V dropped 1 base and J dropped 2 bases, with 21 bases sitting between them. The CDR3 spells CASSLGYQRTRDTYEQYF. As DNA, the CDR3 is TGTGCCAGCAGCTTAGGGTATCAAAGGACACGGGACACCTACGAGCAGTACTTC.

The V and J genes are TRBV18 and TRBJ2-1, with TRBD2 matching over 15 bases. The germline V gene encodes CDR1 KGHSH and CDR2 LQKENI. The CDR3 length is 16 residues. The V and J ends lost 3 bases and 8 bases, in that order; junction bases with no gene match: 5. This CDR3 is CASSPPGLAGGHEQFF. The CDR3 nucleotides read TGTGCCAGCTCACCGCCGGGACTAGCGGGGGGCCATGAGCAGTTCTTC.

This chain joins TRBV29-1 and TRBJ1-6; possible D gene TRBD1, 5 bases. Germline V CDR1 and CDR2: SQVTM, ANQGSEA. CDR3 length: 15 residues. Trimming shortened V by 8 bases and J by 0 bases, and 14 bases separated the two germline ends. CDR3 region: CSPWTHHSYNSPLHF. CDR3 DNA sequence: TGCAGCCCTTGGACACACCACTCCTATAATTCACCCCTCCACTTT. Full variable domain (missing parts from reference TRBV29-1 and TRBJ1-6): SAVISQKPSRDICQRGTSLTIQCQVDSQVTMMFWYRQQPGQSLTLIATANQGSEATYESGFVIDKFPISRPNLTFSTLTVSNMSPEDSSIYLCSPWTHHSYNSPLHFGNGTRLTVT.

V gene TRBV5-1 combines with J gene TRBJ2-5; D is perhaps TRBD1 (5 bases). The CDR3 has 13 residues. Germline V gene sequence: CDR1 SGHRS, CDR2 YFSETQ. V shed 4 bases and J shed 2 bases, with 9 bases lying between them. CDR3 DNA sequence: TGCGCCAGCAGCATAGGGGATCAAGAGACCCAGTACTTC. Translated, it gives CASSIGDQETQYF.

This rearrangement joins TRBV19 to TRBJ2-3; D possibly corresponds to TRBD2 (6 bases). Trimming stripped 3 bases from V and 4 bases from J, with 11 bases between. Looked up from germline, CDR1 is LNHDA and CDR2 is SQIVND (reference sequence). This CDR3 is built from 14 residues. In DNA, the CDR3 is TGTGCCAGTAGTATGGCGGGGAGGTCAGATACGCAGTATTTT. It yields the protein CASSMAGRSDTQYF.

The chain employs TRBV12-5 and TRBJ2-2; 8 positions match TRBD1. The CDR3 has 15 residues. The germline gives CDR1 LGHNT, CDR2 FRNRAP. V shed 6 bases and J 1 base; nucleotides not matched to a gene: 4. The chain's CDR3 is CASGSGTGNTGELFF. DNA for the CDR3: TGTGCTAGTGGCTCCGGGACAGGGAACACCGGGGAGCTGTTTTTT.

This sequence joins TRBV6-5 and TRBJ2-3; D is unresolved. Germline-derived CDR1 and CDR2 are MNHEY and SVGAGI. The CDR3 consists of 14 residues. The ends were cut back, 6 bases at V and 2 bases at J, with 12 bases in the middle. For the CDR3, the DNA is TGTGCCAGCAGGATGGCGATCACCACAGATACGCAGTATTTT. It translates to CASRMAITTDTQYF.

CDR3 DNA: TGTGCCAGCAGTATTTCAGGGAGATATGAAAAACTGTTTTTT. Its translation: CASSISGRYEKLFF. This sequence joins TRBV6-6 and TRBJ1-4; possibly TRBD1 for D (5 bases). The CDR3 is 14 residues long. CDR1 and CDR2 (germline): MNHNY, SVGAGI (reference sequence). V gave up 5 bases and J gave up 6 bases, with 13 bases separating them.

CDR3 in amino acids: CASSNGIQGANEQYF. CDR3 DNA sequence: TGTGCCAGTAGCAACGGAATACAGGGTGCCAACGAGCAGTACTTC. The genes are TRBV19 and TRBJ2-7; D might be TRBD1 (6 bases). CDR1 and CDR2 (germline): LNHDA, SQIVND (reference sequence). V shed 6 bases and J shed 5 bases, with 20 bases lying between them. The CDR3 is 15 amino acids.

This clone was seen a handful of times. The chain links TRBV18 to TRBJ2-1; D is perhaps TRBD1 (5 bases). The V end was cut by 3 bases, the J end by 8 bases, with 17 bases between. The CDR3 runs 15 residues. CDR1 KGHSH and CDR2 LQKENI come from the germline V gene. Here the CDR3 reads CASSPEDTPGDEQFF. DNA of the CDR3: TGTGCCAGCTCACCCGAGGACACCCCTGGGGATGAGCAGTTCTTC.

This clone was observed once. V gene TRBV5-1 combines with J gene TRBJ2-5; TRBD2 agrees at 7 bases. The CDR3 runs to 17 residues. V trimming: 0 bases; J trimming: 5 bases; junction bases outside the gene matches: 13. Germline values: CDR1 SGHRS, CDR2 YFSETQ. CDR3 bases: TGCGCCAGCAGCTTGGGCGGGACTACGAGGGGTGAGGAGACCCAGTACTTC. This encodes CASSLGGTTRGEETQYF.

V and J are TRBV24-1 and TRBJ2-2, with no clear D. V was pared by 5 bases and J by 1 base, with 7 bases between. This CDR3 region has 14 residues. CDR1 is KGHDR, CDR2 SFDVKD, per germline. Here the CDR3 reads CATSGQWNTGELFF. In nucleotides, the CDR3 is TGTGCCACCAGTGGGCAGTGGAACACCGGGGAGCTGTTTTTT.

The chain has TRBV10-3 and TRBJ2-7, with 7 bases that match TRBD1. V lost 4 bases to trimming and J lost 2 bases; unmatched junction nucleotides: 2. The CDR3 runs to 13 residues. Per germline, CDR1 ENHRY and CDR2 SYGVKD. The CDR3 nucleotides read TGTGCCATCAGTGCGGGACAGACCTACGAGCAGTACTTC. It translates to CAISAGQTYEQYF.

This rearrangement joins TRBV4-2 to TRBJ1-1; possible D gene TRBD1, 6 bases. V lost 4 bases, J lost 5 bases, and 20 bases lay in between. The CDR3 consists of 16 residues. Germline V lookup: CDR1 LGHNA, CDR2 YNFKEQ. The CDR3 loop is CASSRRTGGEGTEAFF. The DNA for the CDR3 is TGTGCCAGCAGCCGGAGGACTGGGGGCGAGGGGACTGAAGCTTTCTTT.

V is TRBV1 and J is TRBJ2-2; TRBD1 was called by the table and not checked on the DNA. TRBV1 is marked as a pseudogene. The CDR3 sequence is 18 residues long. CDR3 bases: TGCACCAGCAGCCAAGAAATAGTGGGCATAGCGAACACCGGGGAGCTGTTTTTT. Its translation is CTSSQEIVGIANTGELFF.

The V gene is TRBV7-9, the J gene TRBJ2-7; D is ambiguous. The V and J ends lost 4 bases and 4 bases respectively, with 11 bases between them. In germline, CDR1 is SEHNR, CDR2 FQNEAQ (reference sequence). This CDR3 contains 13 residues. The DNA for the CDR3 is TGTGCCAGCAGCTGGGGTGAGGCTTACGAGCAGTACTTC. It codes for CASSWGEAYEQYF. The entire variable domain, with the rest obtained from reference TRBV7-9 and TRBJ2-7, is as follows: DTGVSQNPRHKITKRGQNVTFRCDPISEHNRLYWYRQTLGQGPEFLTYFQNEAQLEKSRLLSDRFSAERPKGSFSTLEIQRTEQGDSAMYLCASSWGEAYEQYFGPGTRLTVT.

This chain connects TRBV11-3 to TRBJ2-2; 11 nucleotides agree with TRBD2. This CDR3 contains 17 residues. Germline V gene data show CDR1 as SGHNT and CDR2 as YENEEA. Trimming at V came to 4 bases and at J to 6 bases, leaving 10 bases not matched to a gene. CDR3 loop: CASSSLAGGPGAGELFF. CDR3 bases: TGTGCCAGCAGCTCCTTAGCGGGAGGGCCGGGGGCCGGGGAGCTGTTTTTT.

The CDR3 DNA reads TGTGCCAGCAGCGGCGGAGGGTATGGCTACACCTTC. As protein: CASSGGGYGYTF. The rearrangement links TRBV5-4 to TRBJ1-2; D uncertain. This CDR3 is built from 12 residues. The germline V gene has CDR1 SGHNT and CDR2 YYREEE (reference sequence). V dropped 4 bases and J dropped 5 bases, with 9 bases sitting between them.

The chain recombines TRBV4-1 with TRBJ2-3; D ambiguous. From germline, CDR1 is MGHRA and CDR2 YSYEKL. The CDR3 contains 16 residues. Trimming took off 0 bases at V and 2 bases at J, with 12 bases between the two ends. CDR3 protein: CASSQDAFRVTDTQYF. CDR3 coding DNA: TGCGCCAGCAGCCAAGATGCTTTTAGGGTCACAGATACGCAGTATTTT.

This chain uses TRBV6-5 with TRBJ1-4, with D unresolved. Trimming cost V 2 bases and J 3 bases, with 7 bases left between them. There are 14 residues in the CDR3. The germline V gene has CDR1 MNHEY and CDR2 SVGAGI. The CDR3 nucleotides are TGTGCCAGCAGTTACGTAGCCCCTAATGAAAAACTGTTTTTT. It codes for CASSYVAPNEKLFF.